The present T cell receptor beta chain was sequenced within a study of control samples from healthy donors and cancer patients. TCRdb's copy holds only in-frame clones and misses some; the assay was immunoSEQ multiplex PCR. The sample has about 150,000 clones; approximately 94% are singletons. With V trimmed by 9 bases and J by 4 bases, 12 bases remained unmatched. CDR3 length: 14 residues. CDR1 SGHRS and CDR2 YFSETQ come from the germline V gene. This chain connects TRBV5-1 to TRBJ1-2; 7 bases map to TRBD1. This clonotype was obtained from a man aged 35 to 55 in good health. The sequencing sample was made of blood. The CDR3 loop reads CATSYDRVGYGYTF. The DNA of the CDR3 is TGCGCCACCTCCTACGACAGGGTGGGCTATGGCTACACCTTC.